The next 27 T cell receptor beta chains were all read from a single sample in a study of cytomegalovirus exposure and HLA in healthy donors. With 60 Vbeta and 13 Jbeta primers, the PCR was carried out. TCRdb's copy holds only in-frame clones and misses some; the assay was immunoSEQ multiplex PCR. The sample contains around 200,000 clones, around 80% of which appear only once. Sequenced material: PBMCs. Every receptor here comes from a middle-aged woman in good health and CMV-seronegative.

The CDR3 DNA sequence: TGTGCCAGCTCACCGGGGGGACAGGGTTACAATGAGCAGTTCTTC. Amino acids: CASSPGGQGYNEQFF. The chain combines TRBV18 with TRBJ2-1, with 9 bases that match TRBD1. V was pared by 3 bases and J by 4 bases, with 4 bases of the junction left unmatched. Germline V gene sequence: CDR1 KGHSH, CDR2 LQKENI. This CDR3 region has 15 residues.

The chain links TRBV2 to TRBJ1-3; 7 nucleotides match TRBD1. The CDR3 is 14 residues long. Unmatched junction bases numbered 7, after V lost 11 bases and J lost 0 bases. Germline V CDR1 and CDR2: SNHLY, FYNNEI. CDR3 amino acids: CAGQDSLSGNTIYF. The CDR3 DNA reads as TGTGCCGGACAGGACAGCCTCTCTGGAAACACCATATATTTT.

The rearrangement joins TRBV10-2 to TRBJ1-2; weak D call: TRBD1 (6 bases). Germline loops: CDR1 WSHSY, CDR2 SAAADI. V shed 5 bases and J shed 8 bases, with 18 bases lying between them. There are 14 residues in the CDR3. CDR3 DNA sequence: TGCGCCAGCAGTCGGTCGGGGGGGGGCGGCGGCTACACCTTC. Protein product: CASSRSGGGGGYTF.

The sample holds one count of this clone. The V gene is TRBV20-1, the J gene TRBJ2-3; 7 bases line up with TRBD2. Germline V gene data show CDR1 as DFQATT and CDR2 as SNEGSKA (reference sequence). This CDR3 is built from 10 residues. J was trimmed by 15 bases and V by 3 bases; bases with no gene match: 6. CDR3 nucleotide sequence: TGCAGTGCTAGTGGGGGGGTAGAATATTTT. It specifies CSASGGVEYF.

This clone was observed a single time. This chain connects TRBV11-1 to TRBJ2-7, with D unclear. There are 13 residues in the CDR3. Germline V gene data show CDR1 as SGHAT and CDR2 as FQDESV (reference sequence). V lost 5 bases, J lost 3 bases, and 11 bases lay in between. This chain's CDR3 is CASSRTTGYEQYF. CDR3 sequence (DNA): TGTGCCAGCAGCCGTACCACGGGCTACGAGCAGTACTTC. Full variable domain (rest looked up from reference TRBV11-1 and TRBJ2-7): EAEVAQSPRYKITEKSQAVAFWCDPISGHATLYWYRQILGQGPELLVQFQDESVVDDSQLPKDRFSAERLKGVDSTLKIQPAELGDSAMYLCASSRTTGYEQYFGPGTRLTVT.

This chain joins TRBV6-1 and TRBJ2-1; D is unclear. V lost 1 base and J 2 bases, leaving 9 bases between the germline ends. Germline CDR1 reads MNHNS; CDR2 reads SASEGT. The length of the CDR3 is 15 residues. CDR3 sequence: CASSEGLTTYNEQFF. The CDR3 DNA reads TGTGCCAGCAGTGAAGGTCTAACTACCTACAATGAGCAGTTCTTC.

The CDR3 DNA is TGTGCCAGCAGTCCCCAGCGGTACCAAGAGACCCAGTACTTC. Translating gives CASSPQRYQETQYF. The genes are TRBV27 and TRBJ2-5; perhaps TRBD2 as D (5 bases). V gave up 5 bases and J gave up 0 bases, with 10 bases separating them. CDR1 is MNHEY and CDR2 is SMNVEV in the germline V gene (reference sequence). This CDR3 is built from 14 residues.

This chain links TRBV7-9 with TRBJ2-7, with TRBD1 identical over 12 bases. With 5 bases clipped from V and 4 bases from J, the junction kept 6 bases outside the gene matches. There are 15 residues in the CDR3. From germline, CDR1 is SEHNR and CDR2 FQNEAQ (reference sequence). CDR3 loop: CASSTLGQGAYEQYF. CDR3 bases: TGTGCCAGCAGCACCCTGGGACAGGGGGCTTACGAGCAGTACTTC.

The chain is built from TRBV28 and TRBJ2-7; D is uncertain. V lost 5 bases and J lost 3, with 8 bases in between. CDR1 is MDHEN and CDR2 is SYDVKM in the germline V gene. CDR3 length: 12 residues. As DNA, the CDR3 is TGTGCCAGCAGTGTAGATAGCTACGAGCAGTACTTC. It translates to CASSVDSYEQYF. Variable domain in full (rest from reference TRBV28 and TRBJ2-7): DVKVTQSSRYLVKRTGEKVFLECVQDMDHENMFWYRQDPGLGLRLIYFSYDVKMKEKGDIPEGYSVSREKKERFSLILESASTNQTSMYLCASSVDSYEQYFGPGTRLTVT.

V is TRBV5-1 and J is TRBJ1-3, with 7 bases aligning to TRBD1. Germline loops: CDR1 SGHRS, CDR2 YFSETQ. J was trimmed by 2 bases and V by 7 bases; bases with no gene match: 6. CDR3 length: 14 residues. The CDR3 here is CASAQGSAGNTIYF. The CDR3 DNA follows: TGCGCCAGCGCACAGGGGTCTGCTGGAAACACCATATATTTT.

The rearrangement links TRBV5-1 to TRBJ2-1; possibly TRBD1 for D (7 bases). The germline CDR1 and CDR2 sequences are SGHRS and YFSETQ. Trimming shortened V by 1 base and J by 8 bases, and 22 bases separated the two germline ends. The CDR3 consists of 17 residues. This chain's CDR3 is CASSLFFRQGGKYEQFF. CDR3 sequence (DNA): TGCGCCAGCAGCTTGTTCTTTAGGCAGGGGGGTAAATATGAGCAGTTCTTC.

Turning to this clone: One end of the junction fails to match germline, which may point to a read error. The chain joins TRBV7-9 to TRBJ1-1; D remains unclear. The CDR3 contains 14 residues. CDR1 and CDR2 from the germline V gene are SEHNR and FQNEAQ (reference sequence). The CDR3 sequence: CSSSSPRYNTEAFF. In nucleotides, the CDR3 is TGTTCCAGCAGCAGCCCCCGGTATAACACTGAAGCTTTCTTT.

V gene TRBV9 combines with J gene TRBJ2-5; 9 bases are a match to TRBD2. With 0 bases clipped from V and 2 bases from J, the junction kept 8 bases outside the gene matches. This CDR3 has 17 residues. CDR1 is SGDLS, CDR2 YYNGEE, per germline. The DNA of the CDR3 is TGTGCCAGCAGCGTAGGCCTAGCGGGGACTCCTCAAGAGACCCAGTACTTC. It codes for CASSVGLAGTPQETQYF.

The rearrangement links TRBV6-6 to TRBJ2-7, with 8 bases matching TRBD1. The ends lost 3 bases at V and 2 bases at J; junction bases unmatched: 3. The CDR3 is made up of 14 amino acids. The germline V gene has CDR1 MNHNY and CDR2 SVGAGI (reference sequence). CDR3 amino acids: CASSYQDRAYEQYF. The CDR3, as DNA: TGTGCCAGCAGTTATCAGGACAGGGCCTACGAGCAGTACTTC.

As concerns this clone: The same CDR3 is also encoded by other DNA sequences in this sample. The chain carries TRBV20-1 and TRBJ2-5, with 8 bases lining up with TRBD2. From germline, CDR1 is DFQATT and CDR2 SNEGSKA (reference sequence). With V trimmed by 5 bases and J by 5 bases, 1 base remained unmatched. The CDR3 is 11 residues long. CDR3 residues: CSAQRGETQYF. For the CDR3, the DNA is TGCAGTGCTCAGCGGGGGGAGACCCAGTACTTC.

The genes are TRBV19 and TRBJ1-1, with unresolved D. V lost 4 bases and J 8 bases, leaving 14 bases between the germline ends. The germline CDR1 and CDR2 sequences are LNHDA and SQIVND (reference sequence). The CDR3 covers 13 residues. The CDR3 DNA follows: TGTGCCAGTAGTACGCCCCTAGGAACAGAAGCTTTCTTT. It specifies CASSTPLGTEAFF.

The genes are TRBV7-3 and TRBJ1-1; the match to TRBD1 covers 10 bases. Germline assignment: CDR1 SGHTA and CDR2 FQGTGA. This CDR3 has 15 residues. Trimming at V came to 2 bases and at J to 5 bases, leaving 5 bases not matched to a gene. CDR3 sequence (DNA): TGTGCCAGCAGCTTATCGGACAGGGGGAAAACTGAAGCTTTCTTT. Translating it yields CASSLSDRGKTEAFF.

The chain carries TRBV7-2 and TRBJ1-2; a weak D match, TRBD1 (6 bases). The CDR3 runs to 15 residues. Trimming removed 6 bases at V and 4 bases at J, with 18 bases between. Germline values: CDR1 SGHTA, CDR2 FQGNSA. CDR3 coding DNA: TGTGCCAGCAGTTTCGGCCGGACAGAGACCTATGGCTACACCTTC. Translating it yields CASSFGRTETYGYTF.

The chain is built from TRBV7-2 and TRBJ2-1; D is uncertain. This CDR3 comprises 16 residues. Germline CDR1 and CDR2: SGHTA and FQGNSA. The V end was cut by 1 base, the J end by 5 bases, with 15 bases between. The CDR3 loop reads CASSLGSGLMHNEQFF. The CDR3, as DNA: TGTGCCAGCAGCTTAGGATCGGGTCTAATGCACAATGAGCAGTTCTTC.

The chain carries TRBV7-2 and TRBJ1-1; 7 nucleotides agree with TRBD1. The V gene end was trimmed by 5 bases and the J gene end by 11 bases; junction bases not matched to a gene: 8. Per the germline V gene, CDR1 is SGHTA and CDR2 is FQGNSA. The CDR3 is 12 amino acids. CDR3: CASSVRQGSAFF. CDR3 in DNA: TGTGCCAGCAGCGTCCGACAGGGTTCGGCTTTCTTT.

The rearrangement links TRBV12-5 to TRBJ1-2; TRBD1 agrees at 7 bases. From germline, CDR1 is LGHNT and CDR2 FRNRAP. CDR3 length equals 13 residues. V was clipped by 5 bases and J by 4 bases; unmatched bases: 4. CDR3 nucleotides: TGTGCTAGTGGTACGTCAGGGGGCTATGGCTACACCTTC. Translating it yields CASGTSGGYGYTF.

The CDR3 here is CASSEALGGGYNEQFF. The CDR3 DNA is TGTGCCAGCAGTGAAGCGCTGGGGGGGGGATACAATGAGCAGTTCTTC. The chain combines TRBV6-1 with TRBJ2-1, with 7 nucleotides matching TRBD2. The CDR3 is made up of 16 amino acids. Trimming took 0 bases from V and 4 from J; bases not matched to a gene: 6. Germline lookup yields CDR1 MNHNS and CDR2 SASEGT.

The genes are TRBV5-4 and TRBJ2-5, with 16 bases matching TRBD2. V gave up 4 bases and J gave up 3 bases; unmatched junction bases: 3. The CDR3 spans 16 residues. Looked up from germline, CDR1 is SGHNT and CDR2 is YYREEE (reference sequence). CDR3 sequence: CASSRGTSGGEETQYF. CDR3 in DNA: TGTGCCAGCAGCCGAGGGACTAGCGGGGGGGAAGAGACCCAGTACTTC.

This rearrangement joins TRBV2 to TRBJ1-3; no definite D call. V shed 1 base and J shed 0 bases, with 10 bases lying between them. The CDR3 has 16 residues. Germline V gene sequence: CDR1 SNHLY, CDR2 FYNNEI. This chain's CDR3 is CASSEVVGSSGNTIYF. The DNA of the CDR3 is TGTGCCAGCAGTGAAGTAGTCGGTTCCTCTGGAAACACCATATATTTT.

V usage is TRBV11-2 and J usage is TRBJ2-5, with 11 bases identical to TRBD2. The CDR3 spans 14 residues. The germline V gene has CDR1 SGHAT and CDR2 FQNNGV. V shed 4 bases and J 3 bases; nucleotides not matched to a gene: 1. The CDR3 DNA follows: TGTGCCAGCAGCTCACTAGCGGGGGAAGAGACCCAGTACTTC. Residues: CASSSLAGEETQYF.

This clone was recorded once. V is TRBV2 and J is TRBJ2-7; D is perhaps TRBD1 (5 bases). Trimming stripped 10 bases from V and 3 bases from J, with 10 bases between. The CDR3 length is 11 residues. Germline V lookup: CDR1 SNHLY, CDR2 FYNNEI. The CDR3: CATSQGYEQYF. CDR3 DNA sequence: TGTGCCACTAGTCAGGGCTACGAGCAGTACTTC.

V usage is TRBV7-9 and J usage is TRBJ1-1, with unresolved D. Trimming removed 1 base from V and 11 bases from J, with 8 bases in between. Germline-derived CDR1 and CDR2 are SEHNR and FQNEAQ (reference sequence). This CDR3 contains 11 residues. This CDR3 reads CASSLDRGAFF. DNA for the CDR3: TGTGCCAGCAGCTTAGACAGAGGGGCTTTCTTT.